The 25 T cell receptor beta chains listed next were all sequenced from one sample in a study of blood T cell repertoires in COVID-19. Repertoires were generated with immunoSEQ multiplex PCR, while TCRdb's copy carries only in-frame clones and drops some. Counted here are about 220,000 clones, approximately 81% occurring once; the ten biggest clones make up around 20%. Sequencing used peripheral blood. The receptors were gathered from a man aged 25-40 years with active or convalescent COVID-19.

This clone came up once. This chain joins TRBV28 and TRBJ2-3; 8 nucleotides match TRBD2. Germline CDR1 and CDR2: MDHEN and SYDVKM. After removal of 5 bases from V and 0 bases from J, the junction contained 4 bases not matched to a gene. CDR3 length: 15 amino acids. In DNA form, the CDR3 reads TGTGCCAGCAGTGGTAGCGGGACTAGCACAGATACGCAGTATTTT. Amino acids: CASSGSGTSTDTQYF. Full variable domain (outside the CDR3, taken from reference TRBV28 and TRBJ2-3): DVKVTQSSRYLVKRTGEKVFLECVQDMDHENMFWYRQDPGLGLRLIYFSYDVKMKEKGDIPEGYSVSREKKERFSLILESASTNQTSMYLCASSGSGTSTDTQYFGPGTRLTVL.

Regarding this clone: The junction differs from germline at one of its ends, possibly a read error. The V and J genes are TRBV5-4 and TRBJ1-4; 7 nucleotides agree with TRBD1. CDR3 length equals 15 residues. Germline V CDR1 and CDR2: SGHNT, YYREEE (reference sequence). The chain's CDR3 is CVSSSRQGAQEKLFF. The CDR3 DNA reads TGTGTCAGCAGCTCCAGACAGGGCGCTCAGGAAAAACTGTTTTTT.

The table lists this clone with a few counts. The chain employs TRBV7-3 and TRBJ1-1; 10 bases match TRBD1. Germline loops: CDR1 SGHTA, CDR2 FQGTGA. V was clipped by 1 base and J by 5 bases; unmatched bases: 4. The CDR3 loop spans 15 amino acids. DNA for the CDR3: TGTGCCAGCAGCTTAAGGGGGACAGGGGTAACTGAAGCTTTCTTT. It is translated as CASSLRGTGVTEAFF. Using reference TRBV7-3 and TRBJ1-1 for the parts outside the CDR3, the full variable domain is GAGVSQTPSNKVTEKGKYVELRCDPISGHTALYWYRQSLGQGPEFLIYFQGTGAADDSGLPNDRFFAVRPEGSVSTLKIQRTERGDSAVYLCASSLRGTGVTEAFFGQGTRLTVV.

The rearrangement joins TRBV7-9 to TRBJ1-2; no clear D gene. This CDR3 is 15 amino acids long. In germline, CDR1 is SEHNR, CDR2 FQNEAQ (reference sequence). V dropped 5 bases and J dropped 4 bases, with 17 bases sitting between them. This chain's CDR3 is CASSIGSGGSYGYTF. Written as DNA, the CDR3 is TGTGCCAGCAGCATAGGTTCAGGAGGGAGCTATGGCTACACCTTC.

The CDR3 sequence is CASAMGLDYEQYF. In DNA form, the CDR3 reads TGTGCCAGTGCCATGGGGCTGGACTACGAGCAGTACTTC. The V call is TRBV19, the J call TRBJ2-7, with D possibly TRBD1 on 5 matching bases. Trimming stripped 8 bases from V and 3 bases from J, with 14 bases between. The CDR3 is 13 amino acids. In germline, CDR1 is LNHDA, CDR2 SQIVND (reference sequence).

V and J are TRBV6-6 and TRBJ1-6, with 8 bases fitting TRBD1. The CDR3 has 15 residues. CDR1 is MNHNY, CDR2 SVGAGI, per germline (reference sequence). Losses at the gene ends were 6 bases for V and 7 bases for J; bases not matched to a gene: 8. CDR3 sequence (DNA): TGTGCCAGCAGAGCAGGGACAGGCGGCAATTCACCCCTCCACTTT. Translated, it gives CASRAGTGGNSPLHF.

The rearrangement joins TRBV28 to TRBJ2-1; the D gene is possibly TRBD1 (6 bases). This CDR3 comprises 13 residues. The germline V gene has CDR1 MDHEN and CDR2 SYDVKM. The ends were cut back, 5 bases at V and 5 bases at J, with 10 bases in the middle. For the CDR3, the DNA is TGTGCCAGCAGTCCGGGGACACACAATGAGCAGTTCTTC. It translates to CASSPGTHNEQFF.

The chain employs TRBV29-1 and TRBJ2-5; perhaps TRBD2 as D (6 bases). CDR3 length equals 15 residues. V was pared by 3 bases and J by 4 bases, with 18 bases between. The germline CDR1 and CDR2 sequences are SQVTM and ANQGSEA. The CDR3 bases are TGCAGCGTTGATTTGAGTCGGAGGGTCGGAGAGACCCAGTACTTC. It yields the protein CSVDLSRRVGETQYF.

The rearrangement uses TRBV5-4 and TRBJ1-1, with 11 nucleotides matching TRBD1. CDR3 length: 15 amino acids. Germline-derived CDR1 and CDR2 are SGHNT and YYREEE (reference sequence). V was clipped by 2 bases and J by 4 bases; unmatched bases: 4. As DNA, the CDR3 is TGTGCCAGCAGCTTACCGGGACAGGGGGGCACTGAAGCTTTCTTT. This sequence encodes CASSLPGQGGTEAFF.

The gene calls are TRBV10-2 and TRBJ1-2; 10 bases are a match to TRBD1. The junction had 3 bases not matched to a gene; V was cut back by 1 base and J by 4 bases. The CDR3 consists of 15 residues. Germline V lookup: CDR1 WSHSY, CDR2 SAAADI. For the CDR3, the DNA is TGCGCCAGCAGTGAGTGGACAGGGGGGGTCTATGGCTACACCTTC. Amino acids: CASSEWTGGVYGYTF.

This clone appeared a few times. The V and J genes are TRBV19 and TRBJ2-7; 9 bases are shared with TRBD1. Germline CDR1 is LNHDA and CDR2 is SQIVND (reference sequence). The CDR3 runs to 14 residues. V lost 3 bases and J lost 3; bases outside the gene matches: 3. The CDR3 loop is CASSMRQGGYEQYF. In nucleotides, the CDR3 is TGTGCCAGTAGTATGAGACAGGGGGGCTACGAGCAGTACTTC.

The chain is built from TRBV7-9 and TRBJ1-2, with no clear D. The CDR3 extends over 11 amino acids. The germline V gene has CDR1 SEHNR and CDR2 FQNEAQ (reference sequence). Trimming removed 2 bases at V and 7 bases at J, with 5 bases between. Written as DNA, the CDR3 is TGTGCCAGCAGCTTAACGGGTGGCTACACCTTC. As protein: CASSLTGGYTF.

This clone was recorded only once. CDR3 protein: CASSSLAGNTGELFF. CDR3 DNA: TGTGCCAGCAGCTCCTTAGCGGGGAACACCGGGGAGCTGTTTTTT. The J gene is TRBJ2-2, the V gene TRBV7-7; TRBD2 matches at 7 bases. CDR3 length equals 15 residues. Trimming at V came to 4 bases and at J to 1 base, leaving 3 bases not matched to a gene. Looked up from germline, CDR1 is SSHAT and CDR2 is FNYEAQ (reference sequence).

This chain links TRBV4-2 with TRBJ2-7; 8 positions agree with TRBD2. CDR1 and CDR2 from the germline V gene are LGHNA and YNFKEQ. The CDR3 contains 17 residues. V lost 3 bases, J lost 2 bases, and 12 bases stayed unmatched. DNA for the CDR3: TGTGCCAGCAGCCATCCCCCCGGGAGGGTTCAGCCCTACGAGCAGTACTTC. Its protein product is CASSHPPGRVQPYEQYF.

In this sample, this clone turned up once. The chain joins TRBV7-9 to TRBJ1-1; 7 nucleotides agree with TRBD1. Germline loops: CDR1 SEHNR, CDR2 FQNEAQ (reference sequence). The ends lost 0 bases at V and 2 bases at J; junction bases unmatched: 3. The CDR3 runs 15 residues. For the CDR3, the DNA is TGTGCCAGCAGCTTAGCCGGGACAGATAACACTGAAGCTTTCTTT. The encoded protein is CASSLAGTDNTEAFF.

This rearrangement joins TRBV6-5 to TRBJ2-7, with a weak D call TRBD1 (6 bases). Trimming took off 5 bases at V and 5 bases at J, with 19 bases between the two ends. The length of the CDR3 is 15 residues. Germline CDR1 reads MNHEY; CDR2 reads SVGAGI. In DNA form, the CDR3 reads TGTGCCAGCAGTCCCCCCGGGACAATTGGCAACGAGCAGTACTTC. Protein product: CASSPPGTIGNEQYF.

The CDR3 DNA reads as TGTGCCAGCGCCTCGTCAGGGGCCTCCACTGAAGCTTTCTTT. This codes for CASASSGASTEAFF. The rearrangement joins TRBV18 to TRBJ1-1; a weak D match, TRBD1 (6 bases). CDR1 KGHSH and CDR2 LQKENI come from the germline V gene. CDR3 length equals 14 residues. V lost 8 bases and J lost 4, with 17 bases in between.

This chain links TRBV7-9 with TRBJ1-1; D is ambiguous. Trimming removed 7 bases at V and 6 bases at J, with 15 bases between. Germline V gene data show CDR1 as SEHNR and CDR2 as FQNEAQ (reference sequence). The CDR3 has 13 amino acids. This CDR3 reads CASTSELLAEAFF. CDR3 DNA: TGTGCCAGCACATCGGAGCTACTGGCTGAAGCTTTCTTT.

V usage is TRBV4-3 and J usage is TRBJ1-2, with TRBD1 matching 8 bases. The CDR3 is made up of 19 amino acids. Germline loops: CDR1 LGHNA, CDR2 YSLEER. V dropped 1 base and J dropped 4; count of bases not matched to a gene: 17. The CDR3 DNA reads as TGCGCCAGCAGCCAAGGGGACAGGTGGAATCCTACCGAGGGCTATGGCTACACCTTC. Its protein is CASSQGDRWNPTEGYGYTF.

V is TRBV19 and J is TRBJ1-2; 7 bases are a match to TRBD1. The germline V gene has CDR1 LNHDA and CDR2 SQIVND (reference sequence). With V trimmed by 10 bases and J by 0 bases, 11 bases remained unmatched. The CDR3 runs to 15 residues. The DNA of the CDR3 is TGTGCCACCTGGGACAGCACAGAGCCTAACTATGGCTACACCTTC. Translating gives CATWDSTEPNYGYTF.

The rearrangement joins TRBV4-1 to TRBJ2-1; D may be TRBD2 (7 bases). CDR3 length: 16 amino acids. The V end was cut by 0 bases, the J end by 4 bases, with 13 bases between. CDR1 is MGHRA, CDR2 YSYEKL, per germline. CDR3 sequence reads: CASSQDRGGSYNEQFF. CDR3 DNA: TGCGCCAGCAGCCAAGATAGGGGGGGATCGTACAATGAGCAGTTCTTC.

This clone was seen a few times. CDR3 nucleotides: TGTGCCAGCCTTTGGCACCCCGGGGGTGGCTACACCTTC. Its protein is CASLWHPGGGYTF. The chain combines TRBV28 with TRBJ1-2, with D possibly TRBD1 on 5 matching bases. Trimming shortened V by 8 bases and J by 7 bases, and 17 bases separated the two germline ends. The CDR3 is 13 residues long. Germline V gives CDR1 MDHEN, CDR2 SYDVKM.

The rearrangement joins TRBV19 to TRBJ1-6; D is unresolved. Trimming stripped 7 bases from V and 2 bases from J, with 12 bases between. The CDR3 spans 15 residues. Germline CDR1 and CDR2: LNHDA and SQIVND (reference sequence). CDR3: CASTSRRTYNSPLHF. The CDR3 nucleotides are TGTGCCAGTACATCGAGGAGGACCTATAATTCACCCCTCCACTTT.

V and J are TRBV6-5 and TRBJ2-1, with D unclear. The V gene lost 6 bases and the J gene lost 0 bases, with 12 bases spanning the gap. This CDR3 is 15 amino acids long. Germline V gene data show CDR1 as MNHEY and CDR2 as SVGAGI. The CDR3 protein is CASRTPVLSYNEQFF. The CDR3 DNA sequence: TGTGCCAGCAGGACACCAGTTCTCTCCTACAATGAGCAGTTCTTC.

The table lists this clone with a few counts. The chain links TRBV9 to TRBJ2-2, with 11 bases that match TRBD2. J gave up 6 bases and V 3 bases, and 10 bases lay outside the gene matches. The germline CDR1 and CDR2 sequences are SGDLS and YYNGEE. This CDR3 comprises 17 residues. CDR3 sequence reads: CASSASSGRFSPGELFF. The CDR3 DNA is TGTGCCAGCAGCGCGTCTAGCGGGAGGTTCTCGCCCGGGGAGCTGTTTTTT.